This T cell receptor beta chain was obtained from a study of T cells in Graves' hyperthyroidism and ophthalmopathy. Amplified TCR beta CDR3 regions derived from RNA transcripts. RT-PCR in the first round (using the HTBI primer set) targeted the TCR CDR3. TCRdb itself ran the multiplex PCR reads through MiXCR, one entry per CDR3 protein. The sample has hundreds of thousands of distinct CDR3 sequences, about half seen once. This clonotype has a handful of counts. Subjects aged 18 to 65 presented with newly diagnosed hyperthyroidism of less than 2 months' duration. Diagnoses rested on clinical symptoms, serum thyroxine and TRAb, thyroid ultrasound and orbital computed tomography. The sequencing input was peripheral blood or thyroid tissue (not recorded which). The TCR originated in a woman in her late teens or twenties with Graves' hyperthyroidism.

CDR3 residues: CASSLSGSPAYEQYF. The CDR3 region has the DNA TGTGCCAGCAGCCTTAGCGGGAGTCCCGCCTACGAGCAGTACTTC. The chain couples TRBV9 to TRBJ2-7, with 9 bases lining up with TRBD2. The CDR3 has 15 amino acids. Germline CDR1 is SGDLS and CDR2 is YYNGEE. V trimming: 4 bases; J trimming: 2 bases; junction bases outside the gene matches: 7. The entire variable domain, with the rest obtained from reference TRBV9 and TRBJ2-7, is as follows: DSGVTQTPKHLITATGQRVTLRCSPRSGDLSVYWYQQSLDQGLQFLIQYYNGEERAKGNILERFSAQQFPDLHSELNLSSLELGDSALYFCASSLSGSPAYEQYFGPGTRLTVT.